This T cell receptor beta chain was identified during a study of PD-1 blockade in mismatch repair-deficient tumors. Turning to the study itself: Enrolled about 2013-2016, patients had progressing, pretreated mismatch repair-deficient cancers of about a dozen types.

For this clone: The antigen remains undetermined.

Study-level findings and limits: After pembrolizumab, tumor-resident clones rose rapidly, then generally contracted before radiologic responses.

Looked up from germline, CDR1 is MDHEN and CDR2 is SYDVKM. The junction had 8 bases not matched to a gene; V was cut back by 4 bases and J by 6 bases. The CDR3 has 15 residues. Profiling relied on immunoSEQ multiplex PCR, and the TCRdb table lists in-frame clones only, not all of them. The sample has roughly 37,000 clones, roughly 84% seen once. PCR or immunohistochemistry showed mismatch repair deficiency in every enrolled patient. The TCR-sequenced patients were a few responders to pembrolizumab. The TCR comes from an adult with mismatch repair-deficient cancer. The sample in question was PBMCs, obtained 38 to 40 weeks after starting pembrolizumab. V is TRBV28 and J is TRBJ2-2; 7 bases match TRBD2. CDR3 residues: CASSSPGLTAGELFF. CDR3 nucleotides: TGTGCCAGCAGTTCACCGGGACTAACGGCCGGGGAGCTGTTTTTT.